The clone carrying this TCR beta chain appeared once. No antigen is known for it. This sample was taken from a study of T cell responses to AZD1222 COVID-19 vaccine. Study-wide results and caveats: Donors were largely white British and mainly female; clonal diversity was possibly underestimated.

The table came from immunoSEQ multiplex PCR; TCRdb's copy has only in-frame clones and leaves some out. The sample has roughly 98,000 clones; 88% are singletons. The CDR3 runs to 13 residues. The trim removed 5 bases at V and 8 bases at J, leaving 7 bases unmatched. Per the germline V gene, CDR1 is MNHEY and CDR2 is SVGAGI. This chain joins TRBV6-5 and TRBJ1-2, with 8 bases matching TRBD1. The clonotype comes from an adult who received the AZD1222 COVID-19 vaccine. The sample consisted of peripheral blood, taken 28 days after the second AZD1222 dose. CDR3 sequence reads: CASSPDRGDGYTF. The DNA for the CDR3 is TGTGCCAGCAGTCCCGACAGGGGAGACGGCTACACCTTC.